The text below deals with one T cell receptor (beta chain). These data belong to a study of blood T cell repertoires in COVID-19. Whole-study context: PBMCs, B-cell-depleted T cells, or T cells were the source of the cDNA or gDNA that made up the material.

Germline assignment: CDR1 SGHNT and CDR2 YENEEA. This CDR3 contains 12 residues. Trimming took 1 base from V and 10 from J, leaving 8 bases between them. Per the original methods: Reference gene primer amplification gave nucleated cell count estimates. Assay used: immunoSEQ multiplex PCR; TCRdb lists only in-frame clones, some missing. That table gives V, J and clone size, and the DNA gave D and trimming. The sample lists some 65,000 clones; 70% to 90% were seen once. Sequenced input: peripheral blood. The chain joins TRBV11-3 to TRBJ2-1; D perhaps matches TRBD2 (5 bases). The TCR comes from a woman older than 75 with active COVID-19. The CDR3, as DNA: TGTGCCAGCAGCTTAGGACGCGGGGAGCAGTTCTTC. This codes for CASSLGRGEQFF.